The rows below give T cell receptor beta chains drawn from one sample of a study of T cell repertoires in cytomegalovirus infection. TCRdb reprocessed the reads with MiXCR, giving one entry per CDR3 protein. In the table there are about 700,000 distinct CDR3 sequences, roughly 33% of which are singletons. Antigens of these TCRs are unknown. The source material was cultured PBMCs, sampled from culture after CMV antigen stimulation. The receptors here all came from a human donor in good health (CMV status not recorded). Some clones in this sample may be carry-over from other donors' samples. Each CDR3 is given with its conserved first and last residue. D genes are given only for firm matches. Some rows mark clone size as missing; the rest say once, few, many or name a class of expanded clone.

TRBV6-1	-	many	TRBJ1-4	CASSQLPLTATNEKLFF	TGTGCCAGCAGTCAGCTTCCCCTTACTGCAACTAATGAAAAACTGTTTTTT
TRBV20-1	-	-	TRBJ1-4	CSASPTTGRSTATNEKLFF	TGCAGTGCTTCTCCGACGACAGGCCGTTCCACGGCAACTAATGAAAAACTGTTTTTT
TRBV7-1	TRBD2	-	TRBJ2-1	CASSHGLAGTYNEQFF	TGTGCCAGCAGCCATGGACTAGCGGGAACCTACAATGAGCAGTTCTTC
TRBV7-8	-	-	TRBJ2-3	CASSHPRGRGRDTQYF	TGTGCCAGCAGCCACCCAAGGGGGCGGGGGCGGGATACGCAGTATTTT
TRBV19	-	few	TRBJ1-3	CASKVVWSSGPGNPGNTIYF	TGTGCCAGTAAAGTTGTATGGTCCTCCGGACCCGGAAACCCTGGAAACACCATATATTTT
TRBV6-1	-	few	TRBJ2-5	CASSSQGKEVTQYF	TGTGCCAGCAGCTCACAGGGAAAGGAGGTGACCCAGTACTTC
TRBV7-2	-	-	TRBJ2-2	CASSLAGRNTGELFF	TGTGCCAGCAGCTTAGCCGGGAGGAACACCGGGGAGCTGTTTTTT
TRBV28	TRBD2	-	TRBJ2-3	CASTLAGHTDTQYF	TGTGCCAGCACCCTAGCGGGTCACACAGATACGCAGTATTTT
TRBV11-2	TRBD2	-	TRBJ2-7	CASSLTSAHEQYF	TGTGCCAGCAGCTTGACTAGCGCGCACGAGCAGTACTTC
TRBV7-9	-	few	TRBJ2-7	CASSFSASKVYEQYF	TGTGCCAGCAGCTTTAGCGCTAGCAAGGTCTACGAGCAGTACTTC
TRBV7-6	-	few	TRBJ1-5	CASSLGPEPQHF	TGTGCCAGCAGCTTAGGGCCGGAGCCCCAGCATTTT
TRBV6-2/TRBV6-3	-	few	TRBJ2-7	CASSYPGKQYF	TGTGCCAGCAGTTACCCCGGGAAGCAGTACTTC
TRBV28	TRBD2	-	TRBJ2-7	CASRTSGSPRPYEQYF	TGTGCCAGCAGAACTAGCGGGTCCCCAAGGCCCTACGAGCAGTACTTC
TRBV6-2/TRBV6-3	TRBD1	-	TRBJ2-5	CASGRDRLVGETQYF	TGTGCCAGTGGAAGGGACAGGCTAGTGGGGGAGACCCAGTACTTC
TRBV28	-	few	TRBJ2-6	CASSSMVGANVLTF	TGTGCCAGCAGTTCTATGGTTGGGGCCAACGTCCTGACTTTC
TRBV27	TRBD1	few	TRBJ1-2	CASRPDRADYGVYGYTF	TGTGCCAGCAGACCGGACAGGGCCGATTATGGGGTTTATGGCTACACCTTC
TRBV2	-	-	TRBJ1-3	CASVRGSTGNTIYF	TGTGCCAGCGTCCGGGGATCCACTGGAAACACCATATATTTT
TRBV7-9	-	many	TRBJ2-7	CASSSDLSEQYF	TGTGCCAGCAGCTCGGACCTCTCCGAGCAGTACTTC
TRBV7-7	-	many	TRBJ2-2	CASSSDGTVGELFF	TGTGCCAGCAGCTCGGACGGGACTGTAGGGGAGCTGTTTTTT
TRBV6-1	-	few	TRBJ2-1	CASTTGSSYNEQFF	TGTGCCAGCACCACGGGGAGCTCCTACAATGAGCAGTTCTTC
TRBV4-1	-	few	TRBJ2-3	CASSQEWDTQYF	TGCGCCAGCAGCCAAGAGTGGGATACGCAGTATTTT
TRBV20-1	TRBD2	-	TRBJ2-7	CSARDELAGFGYEQYF	TGCAGTGCTAGAGATGAACTAGCGGGCTTTGGCTACGAGCAGTACTTC
TRBV12-3/TRBV12-4	TRBD1	-	TRBJ1-4	CASRKGQIKEKLFF	TGTGCCAGCAGAAAGGGACAGATCAAAGAAAAACTGTTTTTT
TRBV7-2	-	many	TRBJ2-3	CASSLGTSDTQYF	TGTGCCAGCAGCTTAGGTACCTCAGATACGCAGTATTTT